This T cell receptor beta chain stems from a study of read filtering for tumor transcriptome and immune sequencing. Study overall: Revised staging placed fewer than ten patients in R-ISS I, about 15 in II, 7 in III. Study-level results: IR-seq and RNA-seq agreed better without single-read clonotypes.

About this clonotype: The target antigen is unknown.

From 350 to 500 ng of RNA, a library with molecular barcoded alpha/delta and beta/gamma adaptors was made. TCRdb re-called the reads through MiXCR, storing one row per CDR3 protein. The sample lists tens of thousands of distinct CDR3 sequences; around 20% were seen once. This CDR3 spans 17 amino acids. CDR1 DFQATT and CDR2 SNEGSKA come from the germline V gene (reference sequence). J was trimmed by 2 bases and V by 1 base; bases with no gene match: 9. Every patient had bone marrow sampled while the disease was active. The sample taken for sequencing was a population of CD138-negative cells sorted from bone marrow. This chain connects TRBV20-1 to TRBJ1-2; TRBD1 matches 11 bases. The source of this sequence is a donor at least 40 years old with multiple myeloma. CDR3 sequence: CSARVGQGAIRNYGYTF. DNA for the CDR3: TGCAGTGCTAGAGTCGGACAGGGGGCGATCCGGAACTATGGCTACACCTTC.